This T cell receptor beta chain was captured in a study of PD-L1 blockade in urothelial cancer (dated 2017 in TCRdb). About the full investigation: All patients started therapy around 2014 and received atezolizumab 1,200 mg intravenously every 3 weeks. About 90% of the 29 patients were identified as males with urothelial cancer of bladder origin, and a prior smoking history was reported by 18 of 29 patients. An ECOG performance status of 0 or 1 was recorded for the patients, and 0 to 3 prior chemotherapy regimens had been received by the patients. Blood samples were analyzed at 3 weeks after treatment start (second dose) and at 6 weeks after treatment start. Blood samples gave median yields of 141,255 T cells and 83,000 or so unique TCRs, along with a median clonality of 0.080. Somatic, immune and clinical correlates of response to PD-L1 blockade with atezolizumab in urothelial cancer were the focus of an exploratory multi-omic analysis. Pretreatment tumor samples, along with matched peripheral blood serially collected before and after atezolizumab treatment, were subjected to TCR sequencing. Durable clinical benefit meant progression-free survival longer than 6 months, and TCR features were also tested against progression-free and overall survival. Whole exome sequencing and RNA sequencing of pretreatment tumors were performed alongside TCR sequencing in the same patients. Durable clinical benefit was achieved by nine patients but not by the remaining 20. Just over 28 patients had pretreatment blood TCR-seq, about 25 had at least one posttreatment blood collection, and about 25 had tumor TCR-seq.

Synthetic TCR analog templates were spiked into each PCR to estimate absolute template abundance from read counts. The immunoSEQ assay was used to amplify TCRbeta CDR3 regions from genomic DNA with bias-controlled V and J gene primers. Sequencing of rearranged TCRbeta segments was performed at approximately 20X coverage. The authors processed their data as follows. Clustering was used to correct sequencing errors, and CDR3s were annotated against IMGT so that V, D and J genes could be assigned. Downstream analyses used only productive TCRbeta rearrangements, leaving out any out-of-frame or stop-codon sequences. Clonality was computed as one minus Shannon entropy normalized by the log of the number of unique productive sequences. Fisher's exact test with Benjamini-Hochberg correction, at a threshold of adjusted p below 0.01, was used to find clones that differed between time points or between blood and tumor. TCRdb obtained this table from immuneACCESS and retained in-frame rearrangements with V and J assigned. These tables miss some clones; where compared with another copy, unresolved V genes account for less than half of the shortfall, and the remainder is unexplained. That table furnishes V, J and clone size, whereas the DNA furnished D and trimming. For this sample the table gives about 21,000 clones, of which almost 90% were detected only once. Clones ranked in the top ten supply 16% of the sample.

The full study reports these points: Because of the small sample size (n of about 30) and the many exploratory analyses performed, the results are intended to be regarded as hypothesis-generating. A pretreatment peripheral blood TCR clonality below the median was linked to improved progression-free and overall survival. Patients with durable benefit showed greater expansion of tumor-associated TCR clones in peripheral blood 3 weeks after starting treatment (n of about 20, p = 0.022).

Trimming removed 2 bases from V and 1 base from J, leaving 13 bases between the germline ends. CDR1 is given as SGHRS and CDR2 as YFSETQ, both from the germline V gene. There are 15 amino acids in the CDR3, from cysteine to phenylalanine inclusive. Only CDR3 DNA remains: 45 bases, in frame from the first base. The cohort comprised nearly 30 patients with locally advanced or metastatic urothelial carcinoma treated at Memorial Sloan Kettering on a trial protocol. Peripheral blood mononuclear cells were collected from each patient pretreatment and during treatment, giving between 1 and 8 total time points per patient. The Qiagen DNeasy Blood extraction kit was used to purify genomic DNA from total PBMCs and tumor samples. PBMCs were collected pretreatment and during treatment, and were isolated and stored as previously described. Concerning this clone: Its specific antigen is unknown. No base-level quality is on record; no much larger clone is a single base apart.

Recombination linked TRBV5-1 to TRBJ2-7; no D gene is confidently identified. This clonotype was sampled from a woman in her sixties or seventies with urothelial cancer. The material sequenced was PBMCs, taken around atezolizumab (anti-PD-L1) treatment. The CDR3 sequence is CASSFDSSGSYEQYF. The sequenced DNA: TGCGCCAGCAGCTTTGACTCCTCTGGTTCCTACGAGCAGTACTTC.